These 6 T cell receptor beta chains share one sample of origin, sequenced in a study of tumor-infiltrating lymphocytes in oesophageal squamous cell carcinoma. Each CDR3 protein gets one entry after TCRdb re-called the PCR reads with MiXCR. The data show about 6,700 distinct CDR3 sequences, over 12% seen once. The sample taken for sequencing was normal esophageal tissue next to the tumor. Every receptor here comes from a male donor with esophageal squamous cell carcinoma.

This clonotype qualifies as large (0.1 to 1%). The V gene is TRBV7-3, the J gene TRBJ2-1; 7 bases are a match to TRBD1. The CDR3 is made up of 13 amino acids. J was trimmed by 9 bases and V by 5 bases; bases with no gene match: 7. Germline CDR1 SGHTA, CDR2 FQGTGA. CDR3: CASSQTGNFEQFF. CDR3 in DNA: TGTGCCAGCAGCCAGACAGGGAACTTTGAGCAGTTCTTC.

The table lists this clonotype with many counts. This rearrangement joins TRBV6-1 to TRBJ1-5; 7 nucleotides agree with TRBD1. The CDR3 consists of 16 residues. CDR1 and CDR2 from the germline V gene are MNHNS and SASEGT. Losses at the gene ends were 4 bases for V and 2 bases for J; bases not matched to a gene: 8. CDR3 sequence reads: CASSGLQGFGNQPQHF. The CDR3 DNA is TGTGCCAGCAGTGGATTACAGGGGTTCGGCAATCAGCCCCAGCATTTT.

This clonotype was recorded many times. This chain links TRBV14 with TRBJ2-5, with D possibly being TRBD1 (6 bases). CDR1 is SGHDN, CDR2 FVKESK, per germline. The CDR3 has 16 amino acids. Trimming took 0 bases from V and 2 from J, leaving 13 bases between them. The CDR3 sequence: CASSQERTAMQETQYF. CDR3 DNA: TGTGCCAGCAGCCAAGAGCGGACAGCAATGCAAGAGACCCAGTACTTC.

This clonotype was observed many times. The chain couples TRBV7-9 to TRBJ2-7; 7 positions match TRBD1. Germline-derived CDR1 and CDR2 are SEHNR and FQNEAQ (reference sequence). CDR3 length equals 12 residues. The ends lost 5 bases at V and 9 bases at J; junction bases unmatched: 7. The CDR3 nucleotides read TGTGCCAGCAGCGCACAGGGGATGGGGCAGTACTTC. It specifies CASSAQGMGQYF.

The rearrangement uses TRBV2 and TRBJ2-4; TRBD2 agrees at 7 bases. The end of the DNA fits TRBJ2-5 better, so the J call may be wrong. The CDR3 covers 14 residues. Germline lookup yields CDR1 SNHLY and CDR2 FYNNEI. The CDR3 DNA sequence: TGTGCCAGCAGTGAAGGGGGGGGGCAAGAGACCCAGTACTTC. Translating it yields CASSEGGGQETQYF.

As concerns this clonotype: This is likely a read error, given that the CDR3 carries no conserved phenylalanine or tryptophan at its end. The limits of the CDR3 on the DNA are not certain, so only TCRdb's listed CDR3 is given. The gene calls are TRBV6-6 and TRBJ2-5; the D call of TRBD1 is as the table states it, not checked on the DNA. Including both end residues, the CDR3 is 16 amino acids long. Germline lookup yields CDR1 MNHNY and CDR2 SVGAGI (reference sequence). The CDR3 region is CASYTPGQEETQYFGA.